This TCR beta chain was observed in a study of tumor and adjacent non-tumor tissue in lung cancer. As for the study in general: Patients comprised about a dozen adenocarcinoma, a couple of squamous cell carcinoma and 1 small cell lung cancer. Study results and caveats: Top 100 clones took a larger repertoire share in normal lung.

On this clonotype: Its antigen remains unknown. The junction does not match germline at one end; this may be a read error.

The template was RNA from unsorted bulk tissue. Distant lung tissue was collected more than 3 cm away from the tumor edge. The CDR3 covers 15 residues. The V gene's germline CDR1 is SQVTM and CDR2 ANQGSEA. A modified ARM-PCR protocol with three rounds of nested PCR amplified TCRbeta. TCRdb itself ran the multiplex PCR reads through MiXCR, one entry per CDR3 protein. The sample consists of approximately 90,000 distinct CDR3 sequences, around 80% of them appearing once. The gene calls are TRBV29-1 and TRBJ2-1; TRBD1 or TRBD2 may be the D gene (5 bases each). What was sequenced was distant non-tumor lung tissue. The receptor's source is a woman in her forties or fifties with non-small cell lung cancer. DNA of the CDR3: TGCAGCCTTGAACTGTCAGGGAGATCCTACAATGAGCAGTTTTTC. Translating gives CSLELSGRSYNEQFF.